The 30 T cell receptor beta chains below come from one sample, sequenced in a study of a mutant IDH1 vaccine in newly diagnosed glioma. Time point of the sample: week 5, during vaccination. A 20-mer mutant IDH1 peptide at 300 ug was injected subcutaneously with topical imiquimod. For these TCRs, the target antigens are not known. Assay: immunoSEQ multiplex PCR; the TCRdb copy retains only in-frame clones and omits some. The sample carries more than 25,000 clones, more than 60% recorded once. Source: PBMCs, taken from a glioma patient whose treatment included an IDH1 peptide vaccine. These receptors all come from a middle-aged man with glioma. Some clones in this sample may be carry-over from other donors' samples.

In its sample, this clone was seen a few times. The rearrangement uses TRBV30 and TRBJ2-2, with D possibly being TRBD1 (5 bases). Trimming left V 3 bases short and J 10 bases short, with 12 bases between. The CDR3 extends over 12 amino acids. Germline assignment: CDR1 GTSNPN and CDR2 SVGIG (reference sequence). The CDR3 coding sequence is TGTGCCTGGAGCGCAGGGTTTGAGGAGCTGTTTTTT. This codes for CAWSAGFEELFF.

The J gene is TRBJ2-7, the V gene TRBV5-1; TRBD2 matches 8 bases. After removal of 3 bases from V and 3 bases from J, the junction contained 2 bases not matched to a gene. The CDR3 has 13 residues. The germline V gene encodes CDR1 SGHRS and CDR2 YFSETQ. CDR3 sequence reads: CASSSGGDYEQYF. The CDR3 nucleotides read TGCGCCAGCAGCTCGGGGGGGGACTACGAGCAGTACTTC.

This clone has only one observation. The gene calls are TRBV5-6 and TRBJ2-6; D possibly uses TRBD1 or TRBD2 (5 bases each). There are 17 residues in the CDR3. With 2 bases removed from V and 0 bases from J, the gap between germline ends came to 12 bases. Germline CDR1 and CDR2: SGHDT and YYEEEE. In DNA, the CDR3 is TGTGCCAGCAGCTTCGGGGACGGAAACTCTGGGGCCAACGTCCTGACTTTC. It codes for CASSFGDGNSGANVLTF.

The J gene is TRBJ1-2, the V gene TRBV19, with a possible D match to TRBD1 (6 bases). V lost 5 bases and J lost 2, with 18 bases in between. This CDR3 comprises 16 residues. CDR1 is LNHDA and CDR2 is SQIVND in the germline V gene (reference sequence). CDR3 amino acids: CASSAIRGHRNYGYTF. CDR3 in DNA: TGTGCCAGTAGTGCCATCCGGGGACACCGCAACTATGGCTACACCTTC.

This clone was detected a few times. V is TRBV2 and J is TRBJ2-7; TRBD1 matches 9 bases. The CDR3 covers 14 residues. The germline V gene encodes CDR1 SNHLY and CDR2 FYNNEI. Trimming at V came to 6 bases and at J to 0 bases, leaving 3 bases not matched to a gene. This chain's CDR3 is CASRRQGGSYEQYF. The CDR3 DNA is TGTGCCAGCAGACGACAGGGGGGCTCCTACGAGCAGTACTTC.

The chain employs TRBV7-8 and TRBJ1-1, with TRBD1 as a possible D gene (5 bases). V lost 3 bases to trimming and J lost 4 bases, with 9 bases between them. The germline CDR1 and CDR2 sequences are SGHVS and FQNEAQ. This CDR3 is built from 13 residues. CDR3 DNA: TGTGCCAGCAGCTTCTCAGGGCCCACTGAAGCTTTCTTT. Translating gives CASSFSGPTEAFF.

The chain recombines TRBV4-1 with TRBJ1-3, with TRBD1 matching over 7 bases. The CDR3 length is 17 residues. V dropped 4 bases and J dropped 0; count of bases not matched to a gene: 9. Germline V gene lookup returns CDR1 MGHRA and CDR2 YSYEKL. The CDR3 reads CASSRQTGRISGNTIYF. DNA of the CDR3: TGCGCCAGCAGCCGACAGACAGGGCGTATCTCTGGAAACACCATATATTTT.

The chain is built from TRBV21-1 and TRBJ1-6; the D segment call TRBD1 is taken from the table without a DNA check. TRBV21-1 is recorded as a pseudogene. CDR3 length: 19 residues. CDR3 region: CASRAGFPPQGGYNSPLHF. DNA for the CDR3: TGTGCCAGCAGAGCAGGGTTCCCCCCCCAAGGGGGATATAATTCACCCCTCCACTTT.

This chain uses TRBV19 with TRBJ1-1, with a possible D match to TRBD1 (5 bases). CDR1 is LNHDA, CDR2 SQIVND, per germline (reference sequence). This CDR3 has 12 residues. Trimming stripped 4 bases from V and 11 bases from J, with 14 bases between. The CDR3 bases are TGTGCCAGTAGTAGTCCGAGGGGAGGCGCTTTCTTT. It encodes CASSSPRGGAFF.

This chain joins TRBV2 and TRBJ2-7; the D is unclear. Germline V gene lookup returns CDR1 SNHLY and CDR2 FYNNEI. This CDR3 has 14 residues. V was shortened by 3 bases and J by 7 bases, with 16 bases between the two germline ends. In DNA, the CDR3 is TGTGCCAGCAGTGATCCCTCTCCCCTACGAGAGCAGTACTTC. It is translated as CASSDPSPLREQYF.

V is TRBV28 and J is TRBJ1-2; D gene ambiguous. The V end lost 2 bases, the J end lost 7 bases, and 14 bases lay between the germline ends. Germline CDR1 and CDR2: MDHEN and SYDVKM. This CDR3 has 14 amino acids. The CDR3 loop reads CASSLSLRVGGYTF. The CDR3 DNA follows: TGTGCCAGCAGTTTAAGTCTCCGGGTGGGTGGCTACACCTTC.

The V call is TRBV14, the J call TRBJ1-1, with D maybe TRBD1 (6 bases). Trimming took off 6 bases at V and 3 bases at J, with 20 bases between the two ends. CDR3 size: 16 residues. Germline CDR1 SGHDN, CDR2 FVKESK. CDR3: CASRPFHGGTYTEAFF. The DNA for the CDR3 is TGTGCCAGCAGACCCTTCCACGGGGGCACGTACACTGAAGCTTTCTTT.

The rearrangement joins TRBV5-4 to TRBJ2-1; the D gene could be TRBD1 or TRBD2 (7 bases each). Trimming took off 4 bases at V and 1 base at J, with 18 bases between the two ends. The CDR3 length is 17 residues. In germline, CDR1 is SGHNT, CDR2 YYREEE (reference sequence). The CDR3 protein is CASSPWQGGRSYNEQFF. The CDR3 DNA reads TGTGCCAGCAGCCCGTGGCAGGGGGGGAGATCCTACAATGAGCAGTTCTTC.

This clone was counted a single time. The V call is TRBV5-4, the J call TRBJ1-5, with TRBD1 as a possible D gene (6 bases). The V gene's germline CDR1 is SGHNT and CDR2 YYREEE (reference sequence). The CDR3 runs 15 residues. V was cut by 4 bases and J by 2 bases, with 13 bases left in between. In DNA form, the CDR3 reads TGTGCCAGCAGCGTGGGGGGGGCGCGCAATCAGCCCCAGCATTTT. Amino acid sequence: CASSVGGARNQPQHF.

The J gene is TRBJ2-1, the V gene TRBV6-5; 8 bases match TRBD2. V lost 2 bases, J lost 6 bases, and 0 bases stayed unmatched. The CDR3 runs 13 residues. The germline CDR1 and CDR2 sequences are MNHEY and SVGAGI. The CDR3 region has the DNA TGTGCCAGCAGTTACGGGACTAGCAATGAGCAGTTCTTC. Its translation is CASSYGTSNEQFF.

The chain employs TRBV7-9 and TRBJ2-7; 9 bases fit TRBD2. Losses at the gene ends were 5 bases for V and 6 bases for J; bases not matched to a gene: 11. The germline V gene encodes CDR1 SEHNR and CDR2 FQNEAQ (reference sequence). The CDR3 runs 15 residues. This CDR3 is CASSPPSGTPGEQYF. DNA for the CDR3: TGTGCCAGCAGCCCCCCTAGCGGGACTCCCGGCGAGCAGTACTTC.

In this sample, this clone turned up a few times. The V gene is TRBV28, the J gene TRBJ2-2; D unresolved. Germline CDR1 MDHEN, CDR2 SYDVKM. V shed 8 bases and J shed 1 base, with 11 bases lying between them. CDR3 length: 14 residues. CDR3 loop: CASRPAVNTGELFF. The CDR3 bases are TGTGCCAGCCGGCCAGCTGTGAACACCGGGGAGCTGTTTTTT.

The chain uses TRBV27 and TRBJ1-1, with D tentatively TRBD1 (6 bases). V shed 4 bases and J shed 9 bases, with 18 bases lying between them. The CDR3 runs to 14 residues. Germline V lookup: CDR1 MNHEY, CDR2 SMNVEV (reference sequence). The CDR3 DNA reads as TGTGCCAGCAGTTCCCGAGGGGGAGGAGGGAAAGCTTTCTTT. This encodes CASSSRGGGGKAFF.

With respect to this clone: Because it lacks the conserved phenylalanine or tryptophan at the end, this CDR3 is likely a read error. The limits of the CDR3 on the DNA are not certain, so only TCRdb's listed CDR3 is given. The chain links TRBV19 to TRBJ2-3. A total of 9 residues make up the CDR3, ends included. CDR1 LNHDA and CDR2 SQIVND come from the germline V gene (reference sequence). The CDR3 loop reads CASSLGPSD.

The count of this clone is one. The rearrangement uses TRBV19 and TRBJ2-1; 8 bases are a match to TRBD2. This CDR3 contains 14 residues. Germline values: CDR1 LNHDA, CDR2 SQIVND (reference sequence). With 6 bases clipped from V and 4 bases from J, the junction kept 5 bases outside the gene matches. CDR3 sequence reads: CASRDQRGYNEQFF. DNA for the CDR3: TGTGCCAGTAGAGATCAGCGGGGGTACAATGAGCAGTTCTTC.

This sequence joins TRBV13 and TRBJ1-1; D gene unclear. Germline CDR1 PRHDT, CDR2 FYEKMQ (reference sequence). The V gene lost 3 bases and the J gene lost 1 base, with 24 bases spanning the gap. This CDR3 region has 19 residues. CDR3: CASSFKRKLSATPNTEAFF. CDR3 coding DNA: TGTGCCAGCAGCTTCAAAAGGAAGTTGAGCGCGACCCCGAACACTGAAGCTTTCTTT.

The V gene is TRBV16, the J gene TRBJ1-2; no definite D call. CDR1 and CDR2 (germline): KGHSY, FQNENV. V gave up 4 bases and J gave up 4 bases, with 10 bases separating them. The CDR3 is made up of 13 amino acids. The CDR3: CASSPAAGYGYTF. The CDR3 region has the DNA TGTGCCAGCAGCCCAGCCGCTGGCTATGGCTACACCTTC.

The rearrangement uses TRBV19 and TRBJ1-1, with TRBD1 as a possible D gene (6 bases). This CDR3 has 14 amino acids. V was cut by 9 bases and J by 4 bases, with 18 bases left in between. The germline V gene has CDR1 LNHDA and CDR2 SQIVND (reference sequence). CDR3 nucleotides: TGTGCCAGCACTAAGGGGGGACGGGGCACTGAAGCTTTCTTT. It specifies CASTKGGRGTEAFF.

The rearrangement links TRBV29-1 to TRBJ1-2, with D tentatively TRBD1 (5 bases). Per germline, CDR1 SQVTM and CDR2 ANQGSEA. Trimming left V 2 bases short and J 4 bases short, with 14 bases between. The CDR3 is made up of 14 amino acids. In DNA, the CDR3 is TGCAGCGTTGAATTTCGGGCAAGGGGCTATGGCTACACCTTC. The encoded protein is CSVEFRARGYGYTF.

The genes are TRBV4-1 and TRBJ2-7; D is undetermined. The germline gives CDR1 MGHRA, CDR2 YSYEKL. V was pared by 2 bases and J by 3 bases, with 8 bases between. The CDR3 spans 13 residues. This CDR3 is CASSQSDDYEQYF. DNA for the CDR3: TGCGCCAGCAGCCAATCGGACGACTACGAGCAGTACTTC.

The CDR3: CASSTRRGQNPYEQYF. The CDR3 DNA reads TGTGCCAGTAGTACCCGGCGGGGACAGAACCCCTACGAGCAGTACTTC. This chain joins TRBV19 and TRBJ2-7; possible D gene TRBD1, 7 bases. The germline gives CDR1 LNHDA, CDR2 SQIVND (reference sequence). Deletions cut 4 bases from V and 2 bases from J, with 18 bases between. The CDR3 is 16 residues long.

For the CDR3, the DNA is TGTGCCAGTAGTTGGGGACAGTTTGAAGCTTTCTTT. The encoded protein is CASSWGQFEAFF. The V and J genes are TRBV19 and TRBJ1-1, with 7 nucleotides matching TRBD1. The CDR3 covers 12 residues. Per the germline V gene, CDR1 is LNHDA and CDR2 is SQIVND (reference sequence). Germline trimming cut 5 bases from V and 7 bases from J; bases unmatched to any gene: 4.

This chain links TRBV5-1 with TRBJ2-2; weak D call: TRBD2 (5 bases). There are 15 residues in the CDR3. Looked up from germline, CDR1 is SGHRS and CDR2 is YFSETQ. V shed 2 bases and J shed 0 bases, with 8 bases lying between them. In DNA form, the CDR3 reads TGCGCCAGCAGCTTTGGAGGAACGAACACCGGGGAGCTGTTTTTT. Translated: CASSFGGTNTGELFF.

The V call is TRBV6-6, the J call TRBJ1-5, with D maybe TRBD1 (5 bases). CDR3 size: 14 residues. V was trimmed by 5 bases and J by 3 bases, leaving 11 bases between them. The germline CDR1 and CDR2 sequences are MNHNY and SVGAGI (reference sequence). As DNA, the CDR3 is TGTGCCAGCAGTCCCAGGGTACTCAATCAGCCCCAGCATTTT. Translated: CASSPRVLNQPQHF.

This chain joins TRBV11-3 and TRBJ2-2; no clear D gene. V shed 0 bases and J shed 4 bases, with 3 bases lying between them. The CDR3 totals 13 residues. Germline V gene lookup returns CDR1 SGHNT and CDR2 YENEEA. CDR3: CASSLEFTGELFF. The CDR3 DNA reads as TGTGCCAGCAGCTTAGAGTTCACCGGGGAGCTGTTTTTT.